The 20 T cell receptor beta chains in this list originate from one sample, sequenced in a study of cytomegalovirus exposure and HLA in healthy donors. Amplification used 60 Vbeta primers and 13 Jbeta primers. The method was immunoSEQ multiplex PCR; TCRdb's version includes in-frame clones alone and lacks a portion of them. Of approximately 170,000 clones in the sample, 65% to 80% were seen once. The material sequenced was PBMCs. These receptors came from a woman aged 40 to 50 in good health and CMV-seropositive.

The chain is built from TRBV4-1 and TRBJ2-2, with 11 bases matching TRBD2. V was clipped by 5 bases and J by 3 bases; unmatched bases: 2. The CDR3 totals 15 residues. Germline V gene data show CDR1 as MGHRA and CDR2 as YSYEKL. The CDR3 sequence is CASSVSGRDTGELFF. In nucleotides, the CDR3 is TGCGCCAGCAGCGTTAGCGGGAGGGACACCGGGGAGCTGTTTTTT.

This clone was observed once. The rearrangement links TRBV4-3 to TRBJ2-3; 8 bases line up with TRBD2. This CDR3 comprises 17 residues. The junction had 10 bases not matched to a gene; V was cut back by 1 base and J by 4 bases. Per the germline V gene, CDR1 is LGHNA and CDR2 is YSLEER. The CDR3 region has the DNA TGCGCCAGCAGCCAAGGCGCTCAGCGGGGGAGAGCAGATACGCAGTATTTT. It is translated as CASSQGAQRGRADTQYF.

The chain is built from TRBV19 and TRBJ1-1; D unclear. Trimming left V 7 bases short and J 4 bases short, with 16 bases between. The CDR3 is 14 residues long. CDR1 and CDR2 (germline): LNHDA, SQIVND (reference sequence). The CDR3 region is CASTELGFSTEAFF. The CDR3 coding sequence is TGTGCCAGTACCGAACTAGGGTTCTCCACTGAAGCTTTCTTT.

This clone came up a few times. This chain uses TRBV27 with TRBJ2-5; no reliable D call. The J call may be wrong; the DNA end is better matched by TRBJ2-7. The CDR3 has 11 residues. In germline, CDR1 is MNHEY, CDR2 SMNVEV (reference sequence). The CDR3 sequence: CASSPSYEQYF. CDR3 sequence (DNA): TGTGCCAGCAGTCCCTCCTACGAGCAGTACTTC.

The chain links TRBV28 to TRBJ2-7; weak D call: TRBD2 (5 bases). This CDR3 is 17 amino acids long. Per germline, CDR1 MDHEN and CDR2 SYDVKM. V was clipped by 8 bases and J by 4 bases, with 27 bases between them. CDR3 DNA: TGTGCCAGCCGGGTAATAAATCCGGGAAAGGGAAAGTACGAGCAGTACTTC. It encodes CASRVINPGKGKYEQYF. Full variable domain (missing parts from reference TRBV28 and TRBJ2-7): DVKVTQSSRYLVKRTGEKVFLECVQDMDHENMFWYRQDPGLGLRLIYFSYDVKMKEKGDIPEGYSVSREKKERFSLILESASTNQTSMYLCASRVINPGKGKYEQYFGPGTRLTVT.

The chain combines TRBV18 with TRBJ1-4; D unclear. The germline V gene encodes CDR1 KGHSH and CDR2 LQKENI. With 2 bases removed from V and 3 bases from J, the gap between germline ends came to 4 bases. The CDR3 is 13 residues long. CDR3: CASSPSANEKLFF. The DNA for the CDR3 is TGTGCCAGCTCACCATCCGCTAATGAAAAACTGTTTTTT.

The chain employs TRBV5-1 and TRBJ1-1, with D perhaps matching TRBD1 (5 bases). This CDR3 is 14 amino acids long. CDR1 and CDR2 from the germline V gene are SGHRS and YFSETQ. Trimming removed 4 bases at V and 0 bases at J, with 10 bases between. The CDR3 is CASSASGMNTEAFF. CDR3 DNA: TGCGCCAGCAGCGCCTCAGGGATGAACACTGAAGCTTTCTTT.

V is TRBV7-2 and J is TRBJ1-1; D possibly corresponds to TRBD1 (6 bases). Trimming stripped 3 bases from V and 3 bases from J, with 17 bases between. Germline CDR1 is SGHTA and CDR2 is FQGNSA. CDR3 size: 16 residues. The CDR3 DNA is TGTGCCAGCAGCTTGTCTACAGGGCCAGTGGACACTGAAGCTTTCTTT. Translation gives CASSLSTGPVDTEAFF.

This clone was counted only a few times. V gene TRBV5-1 combines with J gene TRBJ1-4; D may be TRBD1 (5 bases). Trimming pared 0 bases from V and 6 bases from J, leaving 9 bases between. The length of the CDR3 is 14 residues. In germline, CDR1 is SGHRS, CDR2 YFSETQ. The CDR3 region is CASSLETGDEKLFF. The CDR3 coding sequence is TGCGCCAGCAGCTTGGAAACAGGAGATGAAAAACTGTTTTTT.

This clone was found a few times. The V and J genes are TRBV20-1 and TRBJ1-1; D ambiguous. The CDR3 spans 11 residues. Per the germline V gene, CDR1 is DFQATT and CDR2 is SNEGSKA (reference sequence). V dropped 5 bases and J dropped 1 base, with 5 bases sitting between them. This chain's CDR3 is CSAGSNTEAFF. The CDR3 DNA sequence: TGCAGTGCTGGCTCGAACACTGAAGCTTTCTTT.

The CDR3: CAWSKLNEQFF. In nucleotides, the CDR3 is TGTGCCTGGTCCAAACTCAATGAGCAGTTCTTC. The chain joins TRBV30 to TRBJ2-1; D call uncertain. V was shortened by 5 bases and J by 6 bases, with 8 bases between the two germline ends. The CDR3 runs 11 residues. The V gene's germline CDR1 is GTSNPN and CDR2 SVGIG (reference sequence).

The chain carries TRBV4-2 and TRBJ1-5, with D hard to call. The CDR3 loop spans 14 amino acids. Germline CDR1 and CDR2: LGHNA and YNFKEQ. Between the trimmed V and J ends, which lost 0 bases and 7 bases, there was a span of 10 bases. CDR3 nucleotides: TGTGCCAGCAGCCAAGACGGAGGCCTGCAGCCCCAGCATTTT. Protein product: CASSQDGGLQPQHF.

V gene TRBV27 combines with J gene TRBJ2-1, with D unresolved. The V end was cut by 6 bases, the J end by 6 bases, with 6 bases between. This CDR3 is 11 amino acids long. CDR1 and CDR2 (germline): MNHEY, SMNVEV (reference sequence). CDR3 region: CASSTTNEQFF. The CDR3 nucleotides are TGTGCCAGCAGCACAACCAATGAGCAGTTCTTC.

The rearrangement links TRBV7-9 to TRBJ2-1, with D hard to call. Trimming shortened V by 6 bases and J by 0 bases, and 9 bases separated the two germline ends. Germline V gene data show CDR1 as SEHNR and CDR2 as FQNEAQ (reference sequence). CDR3 length equals 14 residues. The CDR3 DNA reads TGTGCCAGCAGACCACACAGCTCCTACAATGAGCAGTTCTTC. Its protein product is CASRPHSSYNEQFF.

The rearrangement joins TRBV30 to TRBJ2-7; 11 bases align to TRBD1. Germline V gene lookup returns CDR1 GTSNPN and CDR2 SVGIG (reference sequence). V trimming: 2 bases; J trimming: 4 bases; junction bases outside the gene matches: 7. The CDR3 spans 15 residues. The CDR3 DNA reads TGTGCCTGGAGTACGTCCGGGACAGGGGGATACGAGCAGTACTTC. It is translated as CAWSTSGTGGYEQYF.

V and J are TRBV2 and TRBJ2-7; perhaps TRBD1 as D (6 bases). The CDR3 contains 12 residues. CDR1 and CDR2 (germline): SNHLY, FYNNEI. The V and J ends lost 5 bases and 4 bases respectively, with 9 bases between them. CDR3 sequence reads: CASSITGYEQYF. In nucleotides, the CDR3 is TGTGCCAGCAGTATCACAGGGTACGAGCAGTACTTC.

This clone appeared a single time. The V call is TRBV7-2, the J call TRBJ2-1; weak D call: TRBD2 (5 bases). Germline CDR1 SGHTA, CDR2 FQGNSA. The ends were cut back, 5 bases at V and 8 bases at J, with 7 bases in the middle. This CDR3 comprises 11 residues. The CDR3 DNA follows: TGTGCCAGCAGCCAGGAGGATGAGCAGTTCTTC. The encoded protein is CASSQEDEQFF.

The genes are TRBV7-2 and TRBJ2-1; D might be TRBD2 (5 bases). Germline V gives CDR1 SGHTA, CDR2 FQGNSA. The CDR3 runs 15 residues. V gave up 1 base and J gave up 9 bases, with 16 bases separating them. This chain's CDR3 is CASSLEILGPGEQFF. The CDR3 DNA sequence: TGTGCCAGCAGCTTAGAGATACTAGGTCCCGGTGAGCAGTTCTTC.

This chain uses TRBV27 with TRBJ2-1, with TRBD1 as a possible D gene (6 bases). Trimming left V 6 bases short and J 2 bases short, with 11 bases between. Germline V gene lookup returns CDR1 MNHEY and CDR2 SMNVEV (reference sequence). The CDR3 loop spans 14 amino acids. The CDR3 protein is CASSGQSAYNEQFF. In nucleotides, the CDR3 is TGTGCCAGCAGCGGACAGTCTGCCTACAATGAGCAGTTCTTC.

This clone was counted between two and nine times. The V and J genes are TRBV28 and TRBJ2-5; D perhaps matches TRBD1 (6 bases). Trimming left V 3 bases short and J 2 bases short, with 16 bases between. Looked up from germline, CDR1 is MDHEN and CDR2 is SYDVKM. The CDR3 covers 16 residues. The DNA of the CDR3 is TGTGCCAGCAGTTTGGGTCGGGCAGGGGTTCAAGAGACCCAGTACTTC. The encoded protein is CASSLGRAGVQETQYF.